This entry describes one TCR beta chain. The germline V and J ends were trimmed by 3 bases and 5 bases, with 13 bases remaining between them. Germline V gives CDR1 SGHAT, CDR2 FQNNGV. The length of the CDR3 is 14 residues. Only in-frame clones appear in the TCRdb table, and some are missing; sequencing was by immunoSEQ multiplex PCR. The table lists tens of thousands of clones, 60% to 85% of them singletons, with 7.5% to 10% in the top ten. This sample is drawn from a study of blood T cell repertoires in COVID-19. This TCR derives from a man in his 70s with active or convalescent COVID-19. Sequencing was performed on peripheral blood. The chain combines TRBV11-2 with TRBJ1-2; D remains ambiguous. The DNA of the CDR3 is TGTGCCAGCAGCTTGGGTGCGGGGAGGTATGGCTACACCTTC. Its translation is CASSLGAGRYGYTF.